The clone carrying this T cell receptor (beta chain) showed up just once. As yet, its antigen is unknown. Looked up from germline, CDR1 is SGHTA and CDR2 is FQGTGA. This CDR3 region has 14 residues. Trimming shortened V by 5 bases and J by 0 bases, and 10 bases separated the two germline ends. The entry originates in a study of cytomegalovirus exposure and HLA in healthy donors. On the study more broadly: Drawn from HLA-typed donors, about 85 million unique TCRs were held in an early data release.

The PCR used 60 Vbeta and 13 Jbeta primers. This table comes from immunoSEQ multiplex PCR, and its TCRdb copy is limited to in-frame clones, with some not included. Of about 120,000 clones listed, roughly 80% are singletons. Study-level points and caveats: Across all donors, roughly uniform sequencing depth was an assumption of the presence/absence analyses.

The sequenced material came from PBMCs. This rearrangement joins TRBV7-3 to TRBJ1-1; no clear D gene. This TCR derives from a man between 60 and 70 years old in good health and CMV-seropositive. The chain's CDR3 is CASSPGGLNTEAFF. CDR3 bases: TGTGCCAGCAGCCCTGGTGGCTTGAACACTGAAGCTTTCTTT.